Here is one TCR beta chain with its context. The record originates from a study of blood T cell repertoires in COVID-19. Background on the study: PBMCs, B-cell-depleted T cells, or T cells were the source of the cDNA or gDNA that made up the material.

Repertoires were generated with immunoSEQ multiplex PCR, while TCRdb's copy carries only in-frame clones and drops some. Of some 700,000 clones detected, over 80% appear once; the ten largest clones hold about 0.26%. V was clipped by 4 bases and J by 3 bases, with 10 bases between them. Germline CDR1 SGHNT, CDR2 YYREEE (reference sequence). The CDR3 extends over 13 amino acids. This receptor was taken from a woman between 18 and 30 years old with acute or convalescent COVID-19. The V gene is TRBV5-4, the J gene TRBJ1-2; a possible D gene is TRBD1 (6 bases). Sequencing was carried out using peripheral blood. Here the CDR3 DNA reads TGTGCCAGCAGCCCAGGGGCATACTATGGCTACACCTTC. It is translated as CASSPGAYYGYTF.